This TCR beta chain appears in the sequencing data of a study of beta chain features in type 1 diabetes. Study outcomes and limitations: When Type 1 diabetes patients were examined, their TCRB CDR3s proved moderately but significantly shorter in all four CD4+ subsets. Using cDNA template may skew counts toward highly expressing activated cells.

On this clone: Its antigen is not known.

Sorted CD4+ subsets: naive, central memory, regulatory, stem cell-like memory (CD45RO/CCR7/CD25/CD127/CD95/CD27 panel). V was cut by 5 bases and J by 5 bases, with 13 bases left in between. Germline CDR1 SGHTA, CDR2 FQGNSA. This CDR3 comprises 14 residues. Investigators reverse transcribed all isolated RNA, so they sequenced expressed TCRB transcripts. Assay: immunoSEQ multiplex PCR; the TCRdb copy retains only in-frame clones and omits some. Of fewer than 650,000 clones in the sample, roughly a sixth were seen once. This receptor was obtained from a man between 18 and 35 years old in good health. The specimen sequenced was naive CD4+ T cells from blood. The chain uses TRBV7-2 and TRBJ2-1; D unresolved. CDR3 in amino acids: CASSRSRVHNEQFF. CDR3 DNA: TGTGCCAGCAGCAGATCAAGAGTTCACAATGAGCAGTTCTTC. Looking up the rest from reference TRBV7-2 and TRBJ2-1 gives the full variable domain: GAGVSQSPSNKVTEKGKDVELRCDPISGHTALYWYRQSLGQGLEFLIYFQGNSAPDKSGLPSDRFSAERTGGSVSTLTIQRTQQEDSAVYLCASSRSRVHNEQFFGPGTRLTVL.